The entry below gives a single T cell receptor beta chain sequence along with its context. Its antigen remains unknown. This record comes from a study of cytomegalovirus exposure and HLA in healthy donors. Amplification used 60 Vbeta primers and 13 Jbeta primers. The repertoire was sequenced with immunoSEQ multiplex PCR; TCRdb's copy has only in-frame clones and lacks some. In all, the sample yields about 54,000 clones. Per germline, CDR1 DFQATT and CDR2 SNEGSKA (reference sequence). The CDR3 covers 11 residues. Study-wide results and limits: Researchers reported that a few CMV-associated chains were confirmed in vitro as CMV antigen-specific. Earlier analysis found most TCR beta V segments productive about 90% or about 30% of the time. Most sequenced TCRs were rare (though some public TCRs occurred in many donors). TCR beta sequences reportedly predicted the HLA-A and HLA-B alleles of most subjects accurately.

This clonotype was sampled from a woman aged 40 to 50 in good health and CMV-seronegative. The rearrangement joins TRBV20-1 to TRBJ2-5; no clear D. What was sequenced was PBMCs. The CDR3 DNA is TGCACCCCTCCACTTAAGGAGACCCAGTACTTC. Translated: CTPPLKETQYF.